This T cell receptor (beta chain) comes out of a study of blood T cell repertoires in COVID-19. About the research overall: Nucleic acid was either cDNA or gDNA, and it came from T cells, B-cell-depleted T cells, or PBMCs.

Authors' data handling: Using reference gene primer amplification, nucleated cell counts were estimated. Using immunoSEQ multiplex PCR, the repertoire was profiled, and TCRdb retains in-frame clones only, with some absent. V, J and clone size were drawn from that table, and D and trimming were deduced from the DNA. The sample has some 300,000 clones; about 90% are singletons. This clone was detected once. Trimming removed 4 bases from V and 7 bases from J; junction bases left unmatched: 6. This CDR3 is 14 amino acids long. Germline V gene data show CDR1 as SGHNT and CDR2 as YYREEE (reference sequence). Residents of over 20 US areas, aged about 18 to 95 years, made up the participants. Cohort 3 recovery required two negative PCRs, clearance, or symptom resolution.

The TCR originated in a woman aged 25 to 39 who had recovered from COVID-19. The chain joins TRBV5-4 to TRBJ1-4; 8 nucleotides align to TRBD1. What was sequenced was PBMCs or T cells enriched from blood (not recorded which). The CDR3 nucleotides are TGTGCCAGCAGCCCCGGACAGGGTCGTGAAAAACTGTTTTTT. Residues: CASSPGQGREKLFF.